The present entry profiles one T cell receptor gamma chain with its context. The antigen is not known. TCRdb's listed protein matches a much larger clone and diverges from this DNA's translation at residue 3, likely through a read error; the protein shown comes from the DNA. The sample comes from a study of γδ T cells in repeated Plasmodium falciparum infection. The wider study: Malaria-naive adults were infected with P. falciparum NF54 four times over around 600 days. Findings of the study overall: In Vdelta2-negative, largely Vdelta1+, gammadelta repertoires, repeated controlled infections appeared to drive clonal selection waves.

Bulk repertoires came from Vgamma9/Vdelta2+ or Vdelta2-negative gammadelta T cells flow-sorted from PBMC. The CDR3 runs 10 residues. Germline CDR1 EGSTGY, CDR2 YDSYTSSV. TCRdb reapplied CATT to the multiplex PCR reads. The repertoire holds around 27,000 gamma-chain clones, with over 1.1% as singletons. The sample taken for sequencing was gamma-delta T cells from blood. This chain links TRGV4 with TRGJ1 or TRGJ2. The TCR comes from a pool of human donors (malaria-infected and uninfected, not separated). The CDR3 coding sequence is TGTGCCTCCTGGACCCATAAGAAACTCTTT. This translates into CASWTHKKLF.